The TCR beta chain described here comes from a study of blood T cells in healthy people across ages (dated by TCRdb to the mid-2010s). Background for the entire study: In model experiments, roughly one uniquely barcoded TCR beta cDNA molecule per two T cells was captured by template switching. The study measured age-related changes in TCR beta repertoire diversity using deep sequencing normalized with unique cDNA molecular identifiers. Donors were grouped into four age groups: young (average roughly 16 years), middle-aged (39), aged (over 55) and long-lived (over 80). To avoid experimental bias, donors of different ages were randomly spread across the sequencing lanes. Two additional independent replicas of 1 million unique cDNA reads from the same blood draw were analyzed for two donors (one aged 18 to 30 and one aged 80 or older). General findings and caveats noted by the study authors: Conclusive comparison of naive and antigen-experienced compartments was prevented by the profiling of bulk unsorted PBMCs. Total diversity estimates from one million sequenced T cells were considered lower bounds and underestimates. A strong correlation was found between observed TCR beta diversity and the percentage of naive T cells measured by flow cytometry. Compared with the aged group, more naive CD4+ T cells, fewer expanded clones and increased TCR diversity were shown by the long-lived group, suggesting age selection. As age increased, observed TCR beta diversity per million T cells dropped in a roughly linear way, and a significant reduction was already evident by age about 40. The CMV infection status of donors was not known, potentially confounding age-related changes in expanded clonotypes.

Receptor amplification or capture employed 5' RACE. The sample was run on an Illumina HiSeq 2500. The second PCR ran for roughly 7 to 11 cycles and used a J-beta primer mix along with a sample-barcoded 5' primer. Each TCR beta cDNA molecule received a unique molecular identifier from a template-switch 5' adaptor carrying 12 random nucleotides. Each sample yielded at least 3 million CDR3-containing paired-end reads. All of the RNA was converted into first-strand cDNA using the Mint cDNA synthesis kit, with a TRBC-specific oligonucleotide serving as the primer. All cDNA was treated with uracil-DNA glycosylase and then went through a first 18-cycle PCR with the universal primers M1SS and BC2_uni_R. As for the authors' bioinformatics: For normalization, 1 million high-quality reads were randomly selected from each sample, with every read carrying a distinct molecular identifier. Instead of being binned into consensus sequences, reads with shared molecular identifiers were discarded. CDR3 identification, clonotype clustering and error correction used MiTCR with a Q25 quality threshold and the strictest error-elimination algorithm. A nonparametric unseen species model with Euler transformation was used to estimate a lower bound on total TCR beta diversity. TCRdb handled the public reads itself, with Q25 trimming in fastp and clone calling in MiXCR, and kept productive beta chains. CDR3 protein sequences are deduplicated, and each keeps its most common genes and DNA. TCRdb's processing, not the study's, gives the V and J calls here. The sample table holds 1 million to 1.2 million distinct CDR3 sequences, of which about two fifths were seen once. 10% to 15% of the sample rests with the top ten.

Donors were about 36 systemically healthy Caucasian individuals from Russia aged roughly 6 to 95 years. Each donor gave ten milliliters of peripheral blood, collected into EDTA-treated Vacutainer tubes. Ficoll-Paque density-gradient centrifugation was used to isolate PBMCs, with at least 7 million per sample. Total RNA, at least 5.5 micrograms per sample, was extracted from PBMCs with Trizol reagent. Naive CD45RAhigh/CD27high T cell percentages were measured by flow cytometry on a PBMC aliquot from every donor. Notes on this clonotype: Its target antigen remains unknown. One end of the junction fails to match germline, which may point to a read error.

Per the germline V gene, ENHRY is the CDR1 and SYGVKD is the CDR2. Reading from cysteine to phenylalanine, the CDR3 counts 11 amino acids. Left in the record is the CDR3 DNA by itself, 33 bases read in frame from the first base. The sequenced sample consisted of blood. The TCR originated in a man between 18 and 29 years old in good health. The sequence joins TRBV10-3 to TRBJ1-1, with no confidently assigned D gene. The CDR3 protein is CVIGRVGEAFF. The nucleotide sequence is TGTGTCATCGGAAGGGTCGGTGAAGCTTTCTTT.